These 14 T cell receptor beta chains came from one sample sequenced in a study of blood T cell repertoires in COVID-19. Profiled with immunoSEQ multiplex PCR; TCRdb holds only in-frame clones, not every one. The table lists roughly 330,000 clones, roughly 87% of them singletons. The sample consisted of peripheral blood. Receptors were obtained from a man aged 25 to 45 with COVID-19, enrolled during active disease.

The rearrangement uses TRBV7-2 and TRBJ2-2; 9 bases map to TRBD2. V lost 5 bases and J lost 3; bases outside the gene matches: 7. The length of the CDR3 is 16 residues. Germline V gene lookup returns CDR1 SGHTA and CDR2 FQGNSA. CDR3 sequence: CASSTGTSFYTGELFF. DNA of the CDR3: TGTGCCAGCAGCACCGGGACTAGCTTCTACACCGGGGAGCTGTTTTTT.

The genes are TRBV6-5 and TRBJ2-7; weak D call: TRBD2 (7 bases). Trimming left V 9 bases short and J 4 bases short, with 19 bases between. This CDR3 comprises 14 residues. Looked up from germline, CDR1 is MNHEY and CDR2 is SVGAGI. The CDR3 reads CASWEGGTRYEQYF. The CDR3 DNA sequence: TGTGCCAGTTGGGAGGGGGGAACTCGTTACGAGCAGTACTTC.

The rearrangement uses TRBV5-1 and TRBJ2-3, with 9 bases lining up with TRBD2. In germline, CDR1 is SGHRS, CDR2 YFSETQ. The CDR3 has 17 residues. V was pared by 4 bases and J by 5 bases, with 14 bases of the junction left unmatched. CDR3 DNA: TGCGCCAGCAGCCCGATGGGAGGCGGGAGGGCCGGAGATACGCAGTATTTT. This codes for CASSPMGGGRAGDTQYF. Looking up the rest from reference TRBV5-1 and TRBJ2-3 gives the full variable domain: KAGVTQTPRYLIKTRGQQVTLSCSPISGHRSVSWYQQTPGQGLQFLFEYFSETQRNKGNFPGRFSGRQFSNSRSEMNVSTLELGDSALYLCASSPMGGGRAGDTQYFGPGTRLTVL.

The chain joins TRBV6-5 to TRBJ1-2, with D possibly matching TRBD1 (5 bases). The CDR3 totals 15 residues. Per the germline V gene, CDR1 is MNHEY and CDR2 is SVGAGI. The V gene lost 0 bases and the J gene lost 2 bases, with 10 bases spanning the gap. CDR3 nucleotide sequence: TGTGCCAGCAGTTACTCGTTCAGGGAAAACTATGGCTACACCTTC. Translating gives CASSYSFRENYGYTF.

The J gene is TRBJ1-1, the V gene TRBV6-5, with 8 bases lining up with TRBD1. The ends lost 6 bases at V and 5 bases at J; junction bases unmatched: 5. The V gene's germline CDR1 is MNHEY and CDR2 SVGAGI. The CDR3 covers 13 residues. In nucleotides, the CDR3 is TGTGCCAGCAGACAGGGGGGTTGGACTGAAGCTTTCTTT. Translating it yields CASRQGGWTEAFF.

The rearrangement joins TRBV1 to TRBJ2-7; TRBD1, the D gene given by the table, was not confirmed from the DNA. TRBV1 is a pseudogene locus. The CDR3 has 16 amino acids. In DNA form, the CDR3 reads TGCACCAGCAGCCAAGGGAGAAGGGGATCCTCCTACGAGCAGTACTTC. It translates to CTSSQGRRGSSYEQYF.

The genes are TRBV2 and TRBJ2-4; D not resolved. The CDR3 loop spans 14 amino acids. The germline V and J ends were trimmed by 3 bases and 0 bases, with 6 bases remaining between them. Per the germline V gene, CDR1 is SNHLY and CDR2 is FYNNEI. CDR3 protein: CASSDRLAKNIQYF. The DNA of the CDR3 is TGTGCCAGCAGTGACAGGCTAGCCAAAAACATTCAGTACTTC.

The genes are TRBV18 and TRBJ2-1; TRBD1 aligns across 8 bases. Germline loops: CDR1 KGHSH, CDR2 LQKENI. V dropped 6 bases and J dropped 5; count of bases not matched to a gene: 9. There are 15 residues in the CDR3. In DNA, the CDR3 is TGTGCCAGCTCCCGACGACAGGGGAACAACAATGAGCAGTTCTTC. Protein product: CASSRRQGNNNEQFF.

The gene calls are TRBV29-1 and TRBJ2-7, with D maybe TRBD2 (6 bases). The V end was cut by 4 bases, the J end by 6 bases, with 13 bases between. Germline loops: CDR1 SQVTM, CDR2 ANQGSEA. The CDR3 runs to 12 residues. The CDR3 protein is CSVAVASAEQYF. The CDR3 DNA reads TGCAGCGTTGCAGTCGCTAGCGCCGAGCAGTACTTC.

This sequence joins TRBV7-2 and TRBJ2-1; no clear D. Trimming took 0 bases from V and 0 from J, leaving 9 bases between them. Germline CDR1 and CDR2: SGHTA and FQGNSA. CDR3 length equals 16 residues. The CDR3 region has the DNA TGTGCCAGCAGCTTAGCAGGCGGATTCTCCTACAATGAGCAGTTCTTC. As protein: CASSLAGGFSYNEQFF.

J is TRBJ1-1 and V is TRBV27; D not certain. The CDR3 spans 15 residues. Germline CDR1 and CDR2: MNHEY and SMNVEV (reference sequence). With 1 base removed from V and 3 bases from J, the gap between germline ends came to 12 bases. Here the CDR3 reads CASSLLTKVDTEAFF. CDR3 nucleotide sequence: TGTGCCAGCAGTTTATTGACAAAGGTGGACACTGAAGCTTTCTTT.

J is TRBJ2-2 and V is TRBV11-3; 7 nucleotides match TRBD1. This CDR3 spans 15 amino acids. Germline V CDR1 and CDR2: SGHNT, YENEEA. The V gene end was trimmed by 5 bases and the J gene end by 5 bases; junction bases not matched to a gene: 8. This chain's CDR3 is CASSPRQGGTGELFF. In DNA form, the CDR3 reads TGTGCCAGCAGCCCACGACAGGGTGGGACCGGGGAGCTGTTTTTT.

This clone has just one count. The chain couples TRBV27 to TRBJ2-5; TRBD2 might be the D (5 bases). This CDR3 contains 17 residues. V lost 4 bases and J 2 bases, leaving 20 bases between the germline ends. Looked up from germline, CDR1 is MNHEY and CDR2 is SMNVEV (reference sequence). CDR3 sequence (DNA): TGTGCCAGCAGTTCGGGGATTGGAACGCTGGGTCAAGAGACCCAGTACTTC. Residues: CASSSGIGTLGQETQYF.

The CDR3 region is CSVEDSTGVNYGYTF. The CDR3, as DNA: TGCAGCGTTGAAGACAGTACAGGGGTCAACTATGGCTACACCTTC. The chain is built from TRBV29-1 and TRBJ1-2; 7 bases are shared with TRBD1. Per the germline V gene, CDR1 is SQVTM and CDR2 is ANQGSEA. Trimming cost V 0 bases and J 2 bases; bases outside gene matches: 6. This CDR3 spans 15 amino acids.